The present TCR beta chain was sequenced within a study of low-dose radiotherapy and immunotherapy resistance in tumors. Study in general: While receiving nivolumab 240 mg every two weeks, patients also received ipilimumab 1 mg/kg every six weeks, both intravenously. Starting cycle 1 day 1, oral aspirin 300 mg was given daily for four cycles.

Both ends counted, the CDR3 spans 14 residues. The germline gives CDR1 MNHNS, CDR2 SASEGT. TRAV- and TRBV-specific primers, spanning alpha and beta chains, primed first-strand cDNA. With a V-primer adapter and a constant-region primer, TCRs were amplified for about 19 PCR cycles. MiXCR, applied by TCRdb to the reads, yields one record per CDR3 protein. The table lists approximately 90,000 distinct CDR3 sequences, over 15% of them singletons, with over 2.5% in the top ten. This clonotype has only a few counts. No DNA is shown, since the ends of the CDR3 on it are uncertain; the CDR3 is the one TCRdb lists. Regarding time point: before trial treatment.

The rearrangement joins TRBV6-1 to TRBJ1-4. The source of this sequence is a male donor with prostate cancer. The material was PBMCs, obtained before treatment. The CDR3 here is CASSRRGDEKLFFF.